This T cell receptor (beta chain) was documented in a study of beta chain features in type 1 diabetes. V was trimmed by 5 bases and J by 0 bases, leaving 8 bases between them. CDR1 is GTSNPN and CDR2 is SVGIG in the germline V gene (reference sequence). This CDR3 has 13 residues. Notes on the study in general: Type 1 diabetes patients showed a moderate but significant shortening of TCRB CDR3s in all four CD4+ subsets. Whether HLA type influences TCRB rearrangement remained unresolved here. With patients and controls alike, PCR might favor shorter templates to an equal degree.

The study reverse transcribed the entire isolated RNA, so it sequenced expressed TCRB transcripts. Assay: immunoSEQ multiplex PCR; the TCRdb copy retains only in-frame clones and omits some. The table includes about 640,000 clones, around 12% detected once. This clone was picked up a small number of times. Antigen unknown. The receptor's source is a man aged 30 to 45 with type 1 diabetes. Sequences were obtained from naive CD4+ T cells from blood. The V gene is TRBV30, the J gene TRBJ1-5, with D possibly being TRBD1 (6 bases). The CDR3, as DNA: TGTGCCTGGGCGACAGGTAGCAATCAGCCCCAGCATTTT. Its translation is CAWATGSNQPQHF.